These 11 T cell receptor beta chains originate from one sample sequenced in a study of blood T cell repertoires in COVID-19 (dated by TCRdb to 2020 to 2021). Library method: the immunoSEQ multiplex PCR assay. Held by TCRdb, this immuneACCESS table contains in-frame sequences only and omits some clones. Under half of the omission traces to an unresolved V gene where checked; the cause of the rest is unknown. For this sample there are some 58,000 clones; about 91% appear just once. The top ten hold roughly 4.2% of the sample. The sequencing sample was made of peripheral blood. The receptors come from a man aged 45-65 years with active COVID-19.

This chain links TRBV7-8 with TRBJ2-7; possible D gene TRBD1, 6 bases. Trimming removed 5 bases from V and 0 bases from J, with 14 bases in between. Germline loops: CDR1 SGHVS, CDR2 FQNEAQ. CDR3 size: 15 residues. CDR3 loop: CASSPRTESSYEQYF. The CDR3 nucleotides are TGTGCCAGCAGCCCTCGGACAGAGAGCTCCTACGAGCAGTACTTC.

Here the CDR3 DNA reads TGCGCCAGCAGGGACAGCTCAACTAATGAAAAACTGTTTTTT. The encoded protein is CASRDSSTNEKLFF. This chain joins TRBV5-1 and TRBJ1-4, with a tentative D call TRBD1 (6 bases). Germline V gene data show CDR1 as SGHRS and CDR2 as YFSETQ. Trimming left V 5 bases short and J 0 bases short, with 8 bases between. The CDR3 loop spans 14 amino acids.

The rearrangement links TRBV4-1 to TRBJ2-1, with D maybe TRBD1 (5 bases). V was clipped by 1 base and J by 0 bases, with 10 bases between them. This CDR3 region has 16 residues. Germline CDR1 and CDR2: MGHRA and YSYEKL. Here the CDR3 reads CASSQGFRDSYNEQFF. DNA for the CDR3: TGCGCCAGCAGCCAAGGGTTCAGGGACTCCTACAATGAGCAGTTCTTC.

The rearrangement links TRBV10-3 to TRBJ2-3, with 8 nucleotides matching TRBD2. Germline lookup yields CDR1 ENHRY and CDR2 SYGVKD. The CDR3 consists of 15 residues. V lost 6 bases and J lost 4; bases outside the gene matches: 9. DNA for the CDR3: TGTGCCATCAGGGCGCTCGCGGGAGGCTCAGATACGCAGTATTTT. As protein: CAIRALAGGSDTQYF.

The CDR3 DNA reads TGTGCCAGCAGCGATGGGACTAGCCCCGGGGAGCTGTTTTTT. Translated, it gives CASSDGTSPGELFF. This sequence joins TRBV7-3 and TRBJ2-2; the match to TRBD2 covers 9 bases. This CDR3 spans 14 amino acids. With 5 bases clipped from V and 6 bases from J, the junction kept 4 bases outside the gene matches. Per germline, CDR1 SGHTA and CDR2 FQGTGA.

The V gene is TRBV7-9, the J gene TRBJ1-3; D remains unclear. The V and J ends lost 5 bases and 4 bases respectively, with 12 bases between them. The germline gives CDR1 SEHNR, CDR2 FQNEAQ (reference sequence). The length of the CDR3 is 14 residues. CDR3 loop: CASSLQILGNTIYF. CDR3 DNA sequence: TGTGCCAGCAGCCTTCAGATTCTCGGAAACACCATATATTTT.

This clone was seen only once. The rearrangement uses TRBV4-3 and TRBJ1-2; weak D call: TRBD1 (6 bases). This CDR3 contains 14 residues. Trimming cost V 4 bases and J 4 bases, with 13 bases left between them. Germline V CDR1 and CDR2: LGHNA, YSLEER. CDR3 coding DNA: TGCGCCAGCAGCCCGGGCACAGGGTTCTATGGCTACACCTTC. Its protein product is CASSPGTGFYGYTF.

This clone was recorded only once. This sample also contains other DNA sequences that code for the same CDR3. The chain carries TRBV6-6 and TRBJ1-2; D is possibly TRBD1 (5 bases). Trimming cost V 3 bases and J 2 bases, with 10 bases left between them. The CDR3 extends over 14 amino acids. Germline V gene sequence: CDR1 MNHNY, CDR2 SVGAGI (reference sequence). Here the CDR3 reads CASSYGASNYGYTF. DNA of the CDR3: TGTGCCAGCAGTTATGGGGCGTCGAACTATGGCTACACCTTC.

CDR3 loop: CASSLRDTQETQYF. For the CDR3, the DNA is TGTGCCAGCAGCTTACGGGACACCCAAGAGACCCAGTACTTC. The rearrangement links TRBV7-9 to TRBJ2-5, with D maybe TRBD1 (6 bases). The CDR3 loop spans 14 amino acids. The V end was cut by 2 bases, the J end by 1 base, with 8 bases between. Germline CDR1 and CDR2: SEHNR and FQNEAQ (reference sequence). The variable domain in full, with the rest retrieved from reference TRBV7-9 and TRBJ2-5, is DTGVSQNPRHKITKRGQNVTFRCDPISEHNRLYWYRQTLGQGPEFLTYFQNEAQLEKSRLLSDRFSAERPKGSFSTLEIQRTEQGDSAMYLCASSLRDTQETQYFGPGTRLLVL.

The chain is built from TRBV5-6 and TRBJ1-1, with D maybe TRBD1 (6 bases). The germline gives CDR1 SGHDT, CDR2 YYEEEE. The V gene lost 0 bases and the J gene lost 9 bases, with 12 bases spanning the gap. The CDR3 contains 13 residues. The CDR3 nucleotides read TGTGCCAGCAGCTTGGAGTCAGGGGCGCAAGCTTTCTTT. This codes for CASSLESGAQAFF.

The gene calls are TRBV18 and TRBJ2-2, with 8 bases identical to TRBD2. Germline CDR1 is KGHSH and CDR2 is LQKENI. J was trimmed by 5 bases and V by 6 bases; bases with no gene match: 8. This CDR3 spans 15 amino acids. The CDR3 here is CASSRAGVGTGELFF. The CDR3 DNA reads as TGTGCCAGCTCCCGAGCGGGAGTGGGAACCGGGGAGCTGTTTTTT. The whole variable domain, remainder taken from reference TRBV18 and TRBJ2-2, is NAGVMQNPRHLVRRRGQEARLRCSPMKGHSHVYWYRQLPEEGLKFMVYLQKENIIDESGMPKERFSAEFPKEGPSILRIQQVVRGDSAAYFCASSRAGVGTGELFFGEGSRLTVL.